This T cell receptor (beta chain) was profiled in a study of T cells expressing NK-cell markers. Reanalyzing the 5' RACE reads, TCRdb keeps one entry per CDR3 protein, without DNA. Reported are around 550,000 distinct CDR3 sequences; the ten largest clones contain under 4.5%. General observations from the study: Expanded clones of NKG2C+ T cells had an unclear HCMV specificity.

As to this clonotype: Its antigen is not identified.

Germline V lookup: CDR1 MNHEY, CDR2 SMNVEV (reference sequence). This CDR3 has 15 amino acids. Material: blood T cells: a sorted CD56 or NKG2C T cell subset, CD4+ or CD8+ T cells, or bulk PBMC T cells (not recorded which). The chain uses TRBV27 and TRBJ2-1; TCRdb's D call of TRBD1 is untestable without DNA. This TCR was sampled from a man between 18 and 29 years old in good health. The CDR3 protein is CASRRSGEPYNEQFF.